The rows below give T cell receptor beta chains drawn from one sample of a study of CD8+CD57+ T cells in acquired aplastic anemia. TCRdb re-called the reads with MiXCR, one entry per CDR3 protein. The sample has approximately 170,000 distinct CDR3 sequences; about half are singletons. Sequenced input: sorted CD4+, CD8+, or CD8+CD57+ T cells (not recorded which) from PBMCs. All receptors derive from a human donor with aplastic anemia. CDR3s include the opening cysteine and the closing phenylalanine or tryptophan. D genes are given only for firm matches. The size of a clone is reported for some rows only, either as once, few or many, or as a class for expanded clones.

- TRBJ1-1 - TRBV7-9 CASSLQHTEAFF TGTGCCAGCAGCCTACAACACACTGAAGCTTTCTTT
many TRBJ2-4 - TRBV7-3 CASSLGVPGNIQYF TGTGCCAGCAGCTTAGGGGTCCCGGGAAACATTCAGTACTTC
many TRBJ1-2 TRBD1 TRBV5-1 CASSTGQGAVYGYTF TGCGCCAGCAGCACAGGACAGGGGGCAGTCTATGGCTACACCTTC
many TRBJ2-1 - TRBV20-1 CSARSGVYTDEQFF TGCAGTGCTAGATCGGGAGTGTATACGGATGAGCAGTTCTTC
many TRBJ1-1 TRBD1 TRBV5-8 CASSLFAGGNTEAFF TGTGCCAGCAGCTTGTTCGCAGGGGGCAACACTGAAGCTTTCTTT
- TRBJ2-7 - TRBV7-8 CASSLQGSGEQYF TGTGCCAGCAGCTTGCAGGGGTCAGGCGAGCAGTACTTC
many TRBJ2-1 TRBD1 TRBV20-1 CSASRDRGDEQFF TGCAGTGCTAGCCGGGACAGGGGGGATGAGCAGTTCTTC
- TRBJ1-5 - TRBV7-2 CASSAGEAQHF TGTGCCAGCAGCGCGGGTGAGGCCCAGCATTTT
- TRBJ1-1 - TRBV20-1 CSAPMTVNTEAFF TGCAGTGCTCCTATGACAGTCAACACTGAAGCTTTCTTT
- TRBJ2-1 TRBD1 TRBV24-1 CATSDPGQGPNEQFF TGTGCCACCAGTGACCCAGGACAGGGCCCCAATGAGCAGTTCTTC
few TRBJ2-2 - TRBV12-3/TRBV12-4 CASSFHTGNTGELFF TGTGCCAGCAGTTTCCATACCGGAAACACCGGGGAGCTGTTTTTT
once TRBJ2-3 - TRBV19 CASISTGRSTDTQYF TGTGCCAGTATCTCGACAGGGAGGTCCACAGATACGCAGTATTTT
- TRBJ1-5 - TRBV30 CAWSVGQGMGNQPQHF TGTGCCTGGAGTGTAGGGCAGGGAATGGGCAATCAGCCCCAGCATTTT
- TRBJ2-5 - TRBV10-3 CAIRGTTGETQYF TGTGCCATCAGGGGGACAACCGGAGAGACCCAGTACTTC
few TRBJ1-4 TRBD1 TRBV30 CAWRSQGVGEKLFF TGTGCCTGGAGATCTCAGGGGGTGGGAGAAAAACTGTTTTTT
- TRBJ1-4 TRBD1 TRBV5-6 CASSRTGGWVTNEKLFF TGTGCCAGCAGTCGGACAGGGGGCTGGGTAACTAATGAAAAACTGTTTTTT
many TRBJ1-4 - TRBV5-1 CASSLATVNEKLFF TGCGCCAGCAGCTTGGCAACGGTTAATGAAAAACTGTTTTTT